This passage covers 29 T cell receptor beta chains from one sample sequenced in a study of blood T cell repertoires in COVID-19. The table came from immunoSEQ multiplex PCR; TCRdb's copy has only in-frame clones and leaves some out. This table has roughly 79,000 clones, over 80% appearing once. Sequencing was carried out using peripheral blood. The receptor set was obtained from a woman aged 50 to 65 with acute or convalescent COVID-19.

The chain has TRBV29-1 and TRBJ2-5, with D possibly being TRBD1 (5 bases). Germline CDR1 reads SQVTM; CDR2 reads ANQGSEA. Trimming removed 4 bases from V and 5 bases from J, with 11 bases in between. This CDR3 is built from 12 residues. CDR3 DNA: TGCAGCGTTGTATGGGGCCAGGAGACCCAGTACTTC. It is translated as CSVVWGQETQYF.

The chain combines TRBV4-1 with TRBJ2-4; the D gene is possibly TRBD1 (5 bases). V was shortened by 3 bases and J by 0 bases, with 24 bases between the two germline ends. CDR1 MGHRA and CDR2 YSYEKL come from the germline V gene. The CDR3 spans 20 residues. CDR3 nucleotides: TGCGCCAGCAGCCATCCCCCCATAGGGGCTTATCCCTTAGCCAAAAACATTCAGTACTTC. Translated: CASSHPPIGAYPLAKNIQYF.

The V and J genes are TRBV6-6 and TRBJ1-5; D gene unclear. With 5 bases removed from V and 6 bases from J, the gap between germline ends came to 20 bases. Germline V gene data show CDR1 as MNHNY and CDR2 as SVGAGI (reference sequence). This CDR3 has 16 residues. The CDR3 DNA is TGTGCCAGCAGTGTGTCGAGGGAGGTAATGGTTCAGCCCCAGCATTTT. Amino acids: CASSVSREVMVQPQHF.

This clone occurred once. This chain links TRBV7-2 with TRBJ1-2; no clear D gene. There are 13 residues in the CDR3. The germline gives CDR1 SGHTA, CDR2 FQGNSA. V was pared by 5 bases and J by 3 bases, with 10 bases between. DNA for the CDR3: TGTGCCAGCAGCGCGGGCAGATACTATGGCTACACCTTC. Protein sequence: CASSAGRYYGYTF.

This clone appeared a single time. J is TRBJ1-1 and V is TRBV18; D gene unclear. This CDR3 is 14 amino acids long. Trimming removed 1 base at V and 5 bases at J, with 11 bases between. Germline lookup yields CDR1 KGHSH and CDR2 LQKENI. This chain's CDR3 is CASSPLHPGTEAFF. CDR3 bases: TGTGCCAGCTCACCACTACACCCCGGGACTGAAGCTTTCTTT. Variable domain in full (rest from reference TRBV18 and TRBJ1-1): NAGVMQNPRHLVRRRGQEARLRCSPMKGHSHVYWYRQLPEEGLKFMVYLQKENIIDESGMPKERFSAEFPKEGPSILRIQQVVRGDSAAYFCASSPLHPGTEAFFGQGTRLTVV.

CDR3 nucleotides: TGTGCCAGCAGCCCTTCCTCTCTAGCGGGAGGGCCAGTTACGCAGTATTTT. Residues: CASSPSSLAGGPVTQYF. V and J are TRBV11-3 and TRBJ2-3; TRBD2 aligns across 12 bases. Germline V gene lookup returns CDR1 SGHNT and CDR2 YENEEA. The CDR3 spans 17 residues. V dropped 5 bases and J dropped 8; count of bases not matched to a gene: 14.

The J gene is TRBJ2-2, the V gene TRBV28, with 7 positions matching TRBD2. This CDR3 contains 17 residues. Unmatched junction bases numbered 6, after V lost 1 base and J lost 1 base. Germline V gene lookup returns CDR1 MDHEN and CDR2 SYDVKM. As DNA, the CDR3 is TGTGCCAGCAGTTTATCTGCGGGGGTGAAGAACACCGGGGAGCTGTTTTTT. It is translated as CASSLSAGVKNTGELFF.

The V and J genes are TRBV28 and TRBJ1-1; TRBD1 is a possible D gene (6 bases). The germline V gene has CDR1 MDHEN and CDR2 SYDVKM. CDR3 size: 12 residues. Trimming cost V 5 bases and J 10 bases, with 14 bases left between them. The CDR3 protein is CASSGGPFAAFF. The CDR3 DNA sequence: TGTGCCAGCAGTGGGGGCCCCTTCGCAGCTTTCTTT.

This clone turned up a few times. The V call is TRBV2, the J call TRBJ1-2; TRBD1 might be the D (5 bases). Trimming left V 4 bases short and J 4 bases short, with 7 bases between. Germline lookup yields CDR1 SNHLY and CDR2 FYNNEI. CDR3 length equals 12 residues. CDR3 sequence reads: CASSGTRYGYTF. The CDR3 nucleotides read TGTGCCAGCAGTGGGACACGCTATGGCTACACCTTC. Full variable domain (missing parts from reference TRBV2 and TRBJ1-2): EPEVTQTPSHQVTQMGQEVILRCVPISNHLYFYWYRQILGQKVEFLVSFYNNEISEKSEIFDDQFSVERPDGSNFTLKIRSTKLEDSAMYFCASSGTRYGYTFGSGTRLTVV.

The rearrangement joins TRBV7-6 to TRBJ2-1; a weak D match, TRBD1 (5 bases). Germline-derived CDR1 and CDR2 are SGHVS and FNYEAQ. The V and J ends lost 0 bases and 10 bases respectively, with 13 bases between them. The CDR3 is 14 amino acids. CDR3 amino acids: CASSLAGPSREQFF. CDR3 DNA sequence: TGTGCCAGCAGCTTAGCGGGGCCGAGCAGGGAGCAGTTCTTC.

The V call is TRBV28, the J call TRBJ1-5; 7 nucleotides line up with TRBD1. The CDR3 spans 15 residues. J was trimmed by 2 bases and V by 5 bases; bases with no gene match: 6. Germline CDR1 reads MDHEN; CDR2 reads SYDVKM. The CDR3, as DNA: TGTGCCAGCAGTCGACAGGGTTACGGCAATCAGCCCCAGCATTTT. Amino acid sequence: CASSRQGYGNQPQHF.

The chain employs TRBV28 and TRBJ1-4; a possible D gene is TRBD1 (5 bases). The germline gives CDR1 MDHEN, CDR2 SYDVKM. The germline V and J ends were trimmed by 7 bases and 8 bases, with 20 bases remaining between them. The CDR3 is 15 residues long. CDR3 region: CASTPRQLFYEKLFF. Here the CDR3 DNA reads TGTGCCAGCACCCCCCGACAGCTCTTTTACGAAAAACTGTTTTTT.

This rearrangement joins TRBV6-5 to TRBJ2-5, with unresolved D. This CDR3 region has 11 residues. Germline assignment: CDR1 MNHEY and CDR2 SVGAGI. V was pared by 7 bases and J by 4 bases, with 7 bases between. As DNA, the CDR3 is TGTGCCAGCACGACGGGAGAGACCCAGTACTTC. Encoded protein: CASTTGETQYF.

The CDR3 bases are TGTGCCAGCAGTGACGACCCCTTTAGCGGGGGGGGCACAGATACGCAGTATTTT. It encodes CASSDDPFSGGGTDTQYF. The chain joins TRBV6-4 to TRBJ2-3; 11 nucleotides line up with TRBD2. V dropped 2 bases and J dropped 1; count of bases not matched to a gene: 8. The CDR3 loop spans 18 amino acids. Germline V gene lookup returns CDR1 MRHNA and CDR2 SNTAGT.

V and J are TRBV5-4 and TRBJ1-2; D perhaps matches TRBD1 (6 bases). Trimming removed 4 bases from V and 10 bases from J, with 20 bases in between. Germline CDR1 is SGHNT and CDR2 is YYREEE (reference sequence). This CDR3 is 14 amino acids long. CDR3 loop: CASSGNWDKGDYTF. The CDR3 bases are TGTGCCAGCAGCGGAAATTGGGATAAGGGGGACTACACCTTC.

This chain joins TRBV6-2 or TRBV6-3 and TRBJ1-5; TRBD1 aligns across 7 bases. The V gene end was trimmed by 7 bases and the J gene end by 0 bases; junction bases not matched to a gene: 9. Germline V lookup: CDR1 MNHEY, CDR2 SVGEGT. The CDR3 is 16 residues long. This chain's CDR3 is CASTPDRRYSNQPQHF. CDR3 DNA: TGTGCCAGCACCCCGGACAGGCGCTATAGCAATCAGCCCCAGCATTTT.

The V call is TRBV5-1, the J call TRBJ1-2, with 8 bases identical to TRBD1. J gave up 4 bases and V 4 bases, and 9 bases lay outside the gene matches. The CDR3 totals 15 residues. Per germline, CDR1 SGHRS and CDR2 YFSETQ. CDR3 nucleotide sequence: TGCGCCAGCAGCCAGAGACAGGGGCCTAGCTATGGCTACACCTTC. Translated: CASSQRQGPSYGYTF.

The V gene is TRBV3-1 (or the pseudogene TRBV3-2), the J gene TRBJ2-4; 9 nucleotides match TRBD1. The V segment lost 4 bases and the J segment 6 bases; nucleotides outside the gene matches: 10. CDR1 is LGHDT and CDR2 is YNNKEL in the germline V gene (reference sequence). CDR3 length: 16 residues. The CDR3 DNA sequence: TGTGCCAGCAGCCCCCGGGACAGGGTCCTCCCAAACATTCAGTACTTC. It encodes CASSPRDRVLPNIQYF.

The chain couples TRBV7-9 to TRBJ2-7, with no clear D. V gave up 5 bases and J gave up 6 bases, with 8 bases separating them. Looked up from germline, CDR1 is SEHNR and CDR2 is FQNEAQ (reference sequence). The CDR3 loop spans 11 amino acids. Here the CDR3 DNA reads TGTGCCAGCAGCCTCCACTCCGAGCAGTACTTC. Amino acids: CASSLHSEQYF. The whole variable domain, filled in from reference TRBV7-9 and TRBJ2-7, reads DTGVSQNPRHKITKRGQNVTFRCDPISEHNRLYWYRQTLGQGPEFLTYFQNEAQLEKSRLLSDRFSAERPKGSFSTLEIQRTEQGDSAMYLCASSLHSEQYFGPGTRLTVT.

This chain links TRBV18 with TRBJ1-1; 8 bases map to TRBD1. The J segment lost 6 bases and the V segment lost 6 bases, leaving 6 bases of the junction unmatched. CDR3 length: 13 residues. Looked up from germline, CDR1 is KGHSH and CDR2 is LQKENI. CDR3 loop: CASSPTGDAEAFF. The CDR3 region has the DNA TGTGCCAGCTCCCCGACAGGGGACGCTGAAGCTTTCTTT. The full variable domain, rest sourced from reference TRBV18 and TRBJ1-1, is NAGVMQNPRHLVRRRGQEARLRCSPMKGHSHVYWYRQLPEEGLKFMVYLQKENIIDESGMPKERFSAEFPKEGPSILRIQQVVRGDSAAYFCASSPTGDAEAFFGQGTRLTVV.

This clone was observed a few times. The genes are TRBV18 and TRBJ1-5, with D possibly matching TRBD1 (5 bases). CDR3 length: 16 residues. The V gene's germline CDR1 is KGHSH and CDR2 LQKENI. Trimming took 3 bases from V and 3 from J, leaving 15 bases between them. The CDR3 reads CASSPLPAGYNQPQHF. In DNA form, the CDR3 reads TGTGCCAGCTCACCTTTACCGGCAGGGTACAATCAGCCCCAGCATTTT.

The V gene is TRBV2, the J gene TRBJ2-2; TRBD2 aligns across 8 bases. V was pared by 6 bases and J by 5 bases, with 5 bases of the junction left unmatched. This CDR3 spans 14 amino acids. Germline loops: CDR1 SNHLY, CDR2 FYNNEI. Here the CDR3 reads CASRPGGGTGELFF. In DNA, the CDR3 is TGTGCCAGCAGGCCGGGAGGGGGGACCGGGGAGCTGTTTTTT. Complete variable domain (other parts from reference TRBV2 and TRBJ2-2): EPEVTQTPSHQVTQMGQEVILRCVPISNHLYFYWYRQILGQKVEFLVSFYNNEISEKSEIFDDQFSVERPDGSNFTLKIRSTKLEDSAMYFCASRPGGGTGELFFGEGSRLTVL.

The chain uses TRBV5-1 and TRBJ2-2; 11 bases fit TRBD2. Germline assignment: CDR1 SGHRS and CDR2 YFSETQ. The length of the CDR3 is 17 residues. J lost 2 bases, V lost 0 bases, and 3 bases had no gene match. In DNA, the CDR3 is TGCGCCAGCAGCTTGGCTAGCGGGGGGCATAACACCGGGGAGCTGTTTTTT. As protein: CASSLASGGHNTGELFF.

The chain employs TRBV5-1 and TRBJ1-4, with a possible D match to TRBD1 (6 bases). The CDR3 runs to 15 residues. Germline loops: CDR1 SGHRS, CDR2 YFSETQ. Trimming removed 5 bases from V and 4 bases from J, with 15 bases in between. CDR3 loop: CASSSGQLDNEKLFF. DNA of the CDR3: TGCGCCAGCAGTTCCGGACAGCTAGATAATGAAAAACTGTTTTTT.

This sequence joins TRBV19 and TRBJ1-5; D gene ambiguous. Trimming took off 4 bases at V and 1 base at J, with 5 bases between the two ends. The CDR3 loop spans 13 amino acids. Germline V gene data show CDR1 as LNHDA and CDR2 as SQIVND (reference sequence). CDR3 bases: TGTGCCAGTAGTACCGTCAGCAATCAGCCCCAGCATTTT. This encodes CASSTVSNQPQHF.

The chain combines TRBV19 with TRBJ1-2; weak D call: TRBD1 (5 bases). Germline loops: CDR1 LNHDA, CDR2 SQIVND (reference sequence). CDR3 length: 14 amino acids. The germline V and J ends were trimmed by 2 bases and 0 bases, with 7 bases remaining between them. This CDR3 is CASSIRTPNYGYTF. CDR3 nucleotides: TGTGCCAGTAGTATAAGGACACCTAACTATGGCTACACCTTC. The full variable domain, completed using reference TRBV19 and TRBJ1-2, is DGGITQSPKYLFRKEGQNVTLSCEQNLNHDAMYWYRQDPGQGLRLIYYSQIVNDFQKGDIAEGYSVSREKKESFPLTVTSAQKNPTAFYLCASSIRTPNYGYTFGSGTRLTVV.

The V and J genes are TRBV18 and TRBJ1-1, with D possibly matching TRBD1 (5 bases). Germline V lookup: CDR1 KGHSH, CDR2 LQKENI. The CDR3 runs to 15 residues. V gave up 1 base and J gave up 1 base, with 10 bases separating them. CDR3 sequence: CASSPRSGQNTEAFF. DNA of the CDR3: TGTGCCAGCTCACCACGTTCCGGACAGAACACTGAAGCTTTCTTT.

The rearrangement joins TRBV19 to TRBJ1-1, with 9 nucleotides matching TRBD1. After removal of 0 bases from V and 10 bases from J, the junction contained 9 bases not matched to a gene. CDR3 length: 15 residues. Looked up from germline, CDR1 is LNHDA and CDR2 is SQIVND (reference sequence). DNA of the CDR3: TGTGCCAGTAGTATAGATCTTCGACAGGGGGAGGGAGCTTTCTTT. Translating it yields CASSIDLRQGEGAFF. Full variable domain (rest looked up from reference TRBV19 and TRBJ1-1): DGGITQSPKYLFRKEGQNVTLSCEQNLNHDAMYWYRQDPGQGLRLIYYSQIVNDFQKGDIAEGYSVSREKKESFPLTVTSAQKNPTAFYLCASSIDLRQGEGAFFGQGTRLTVV.

CDR3 in amino acids: CASSWDNGLPGELFF. For the CDR3, the DNA is TGCGCCAGCAGCTGGGACAATGGTCTACCCGGGGAGCTGTTTTTT. The rearrangement uses TRBV5-1 and TRBJ2-2, with D maybe TRBD1 (6 bases). The V end lost 3 bases, the J end lost 6 bases, and 15 bases lay between the germline ends. This CDR3 is built from 15 residues. Germline-derived CDR1 and CDR2 are SGHRS and YFSETQ. The entire variable domain, with the rest obtained from reference TRBV5-1 and TRBJ2-2, is as follows: KAGVTQTPRYLIKTRGQQVTLSCSPISGHRSVSWYQQTPGQGLQFLFEYFSETQRNKGNFPGRFSGRQFSNSRSEMNVSTLELGDSALYLCASSWDNGLPGELFFGEGSRLTVL.